This TCR beta chain was sequenced for a study of Tregs in tolerant kidney transplant recipients. Notes on the study in general: Expanding Tregs on activated donor B cells appeared to best identify donor-specific TCRbeta clones. Findings come from small patient numbers and require larger validation.

Unstimulated regulatory T cells (CD4+CD25+CD127-), CD4+CD25- non-regulatory cells, CD4 and CD8 cells were FACS-sorted from thawed PBMCs. As for this clone: Its antigen is not known.

TCRdb keeps only in-frame clones here, not all; method: immunoSEQ multiplex PCR. The table lists roughly 120,000 clones, about 90% of them singletons, with roughly 0.63% in the top ten. This receptor was taken from a human donor in good health. Sequenced material: CD4+ T cells from blood.

The CDR3 is CSVGVGRASREQYF. CDR3 DNA: TGCAGCGTTGGAGTAGGCAGGGCCTCTCGCGAGCAGTACTTC. This chain links TRBV29-1 with TRBJ2-7, with D possibly matching TRBD1 (5 bases). V was clipped by 4 bases and J by 6 bases, with 19 bases between them. Germline CDR1 and CDR2: SQVTM and ANQGSEA. The length of the CDR3 is 14 residues.